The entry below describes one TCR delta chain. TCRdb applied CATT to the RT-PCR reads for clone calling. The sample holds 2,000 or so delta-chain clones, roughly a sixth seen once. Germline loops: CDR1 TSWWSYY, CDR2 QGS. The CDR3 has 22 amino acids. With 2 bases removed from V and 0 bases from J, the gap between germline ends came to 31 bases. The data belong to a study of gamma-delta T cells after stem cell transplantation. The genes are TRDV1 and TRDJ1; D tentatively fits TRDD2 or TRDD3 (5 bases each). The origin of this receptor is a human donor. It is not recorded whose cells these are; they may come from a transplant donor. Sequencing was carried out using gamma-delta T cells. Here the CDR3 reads CALGETRCTSRDSSPYTDKLIF. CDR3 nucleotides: TGTGCTCTTGGGGAAACCCGTTGTACCAGCCGGGATTCCTCCCCGTACACCGATAAACTCATCTTT.